This T cell receptor (beta chain) appears in the sequencing data of a study of blood T cell repertoires in COVID-19. Study-wide background: PBMCs, B-cell-depleted T cells, or T cells were the source of the cDNA or gDNA that made up the material.

Germline V gene lookup returns CDR1 MNHEY and CDR2 SMNVEV (reference sequence). The CDR3 covers 15 residues. V shed 2 bases and J 4 bases; nucleotides not matched to a gene: 6. Study members were between roughly 18 and 90 years old and lived in approximately 25 US regions. Study processing details: Using reference gene primer amplification, nucleated cell counts were estimated. Libraries were prepared by immunoSEQ multiplex PCR; TCRdb keeps only in-frame clonotypes and omits some of them. Clone size and V and J calls were adopted from that table, with D and trimming inferred from the DNA. The data show a few hundred thousand clones, 70% to 90% seen once.

The source of this sequence is a woman between 50 and 59 years old who had recovered from COVID-19. Sequenced input: PBMCs or T cells enriched from blood (not recorded which). V gene TRBV27 combines with J gene TRBJ2-7, with 9 positions matching TRBD1. The CDR3 here is CASSLQPGQGYEQYF. The CDR3 nucleotides are TGTGCCAGCAGTTTACAACCGGGACAGGGATACGAGCAGTACTTC.